The clone carrying this TCR beta chain was observed a handful of times. Deletions cut 0 bases from V and 7 bases from J, with 10 bases between. This CDR3 contains 14 residues. Germline V lookup: CDR1 MNHEY, CDR2 SVGEGT. TCRdb re-derived calls from the RT-PCR reads in MiXCR, one entry per CDR3 protein. The repertoire consists of approximately 720,000 distinct CDR3 sequences, with 13% to 15% occurring once and the leading ten covering 3.6%. This sequence joins TRBV6-2 or TRBV6-3 and TRBJ1-5; D gene unclear. The receptor's source is a female donor in good health, serving as a healthy control. Sequences were obtained from memory CD4+ T cells from blood. Written as DNA, the CDR3 is TGTGCCAGCAGTTACTCTCAACCCCGACAGCCCCAGCATTTT. Translated: CASSYSQPRQPQHF.